This T cell receptor beta chain was recorded in a study of blood T cell repertoires in COVID-19. Background on the study: T cells, B-cell-depleted T cells, or PBMCs supplied cDNA or gDNA.

Per the original methods: Amplification of reference gene primers provided the estimated nucleated cell counts. Only in-frame clones appear in the TCRdb table, and some are missing; sequencing was by immunoSEQ multiplex PCR. V and J calls and clone size come straight from that table; D and trimming were deduced from the DNA. The repertoire has some 250,000 clones, roughly 91% of them found once; the top ten carry about 1%. This clonotype was obtained from a middle-aged woman who had recovered from COVID-19. Sequenced material: peripheral blood.

The CDR3 nucleotides read TGTGCCAGCAGCTGGGGGCGGGGGTTGGGGAACACTGAAGCTTTCTTT. Its translation is CASSWGRGLGNTEAFF. V is TRBV7-2 and J is TRBJ1-1, with D perhaps TRBD1 (6 bases). This CDR3 is built from 16 residues. Germline loops: CDR1 SGHTA, CDR2 FQGNSA. The V end lost 4 bases, the J end lost 1 base, and 16 bases lay between the germline ends.